A single sample is the source of the 30 T cell receptor beta chains below, sequenced in a study of blood T cells in healthy people across ages. A second roughly 7 to 11 cycle PCR used barcoded and J-beta primers. TCRdb called the 5' RACE reads again in MiXCR, with one record for every CDR3 protein. The sample lists about 2 million distinct CDR3 sequences, just under 50% seen once, with about 2.1% in the top ten. Input material: blood. Receptors originate from a woman between 40 and 55 years old in good health.

This clonotype came up a few times. The CDR3 region has the DNA TGTGCCAGCACTCCGTGGGCGGGGGTGAGAAAGAACACTGAAGCTTTCTTT. Translating it yields CASTPWAGVRKNTEAFF. The chain joins TRBV12-3 or TRBV12-4 to TRBJ1-1; a weak D match, TRBD1 (5 bases). The length of the CDR3 is 17 residues. The ends were cut back, 7 bases at V and 1 base at J, with 22 bases in the middle.

This clonotype occurred a few times. The CDR3 sequence: CSAPGQGRHNEQFF. In DNA form, the CDR3 reads TGCAGTGCTCCAGGACAGGGGCGCCACAATGAGCAGTTCTTC. J is TRBJ2-1 and V is TRBV20-1, with 9 bases fitting TRBD1. Unmatched junction bases numbered 7, after V lost 5 bases and J lost 5 bases. CDR3 length: 14 residues. Germline CDR1 and CDR2: DFQATT and SNEGSKA (reference sequence).

The genes are TRBV20-1 and TRBJ2-3; D uncertain. The CDR3 is made up of 14 amino acids. V was shortened by 0 bases and J by 2 bases, with 9 bases between the two germline ends. The germline CDR1 and CDR2 sequences are DFQATT and SNEGSKA (reference sequence). CDR3 DNA sequence: TGCAGTGCTAGAGATCTGGCAGACACAGATACGCAGTATTTT. Translating it yields CSARDLADTDTQYF.

The genes are TRBV7-2 and TRBJ1-2; D might be TRBD1 (6 bases). This CDR3 is built from 16 residues. Trimming left V 5 bases short and J 8 bases short, with 24 bases between. CDR1 and CDR2 from the germline V gene are SGHTA and FQGNSA. The chain's CDR3 is CASSPTGTKLVGGYTF. The CDR3 bases are TGTGCCAGCAGCCCGACCGGGACAAAGCTGGTGGGAGGCTACACCTTC.

The chain uses TRBV5-5 and TRBJ2-3, with 8 bases identical to TRBD1. Germline CDR1 is SGHKS and CDR2 is YYEKEE (reference sequence). Germline trimming cut 4 bases from V and 6 bases from J; bases unmatched to any gene: 7. The CDR3 is 14 residues long. CDR3 DNA sequence: TGTGCCAGCAGCCCCCGACAGGGGTTGGATACGCAGTATTTT. Translating gives CASSPRQGLDTQYF.

The chain employs TRBV14 and TRBJ2-5, with TRBD1 as a possible D gene (5 bases). Trimming left V 0 bases short and J 11 bases short, with 16 bases between. The CDR3 length is 14 residues. Germline lookup yields CDR1 SGHDN and CDR2 FVKESK. CDR3 in DNA: TGTGCCAGCAGCCAAGATCATGGGCAGGGTGAGCAGTACTTC. Its protein product is CASSQDHGQGEQYF.

This clonotype was seen many times. The chain joins TRBV7-2 to TRBJ2-5; D unclear. The V end was cut by 6 bases, the J end by 4 bases, with 15 bases between. The germline V gene has CDR1 SGHTA and CDR2 FQGNSA. There are 14 residues in the CDR3. The CDR3 coding sequence is TGTGCCAGCAGGTCCAACCCCGTCTCAGAGACCCAGTACTTC. Amino acids: CASRSNPVSETQYF.

Worth noting for this clonotype: A read error is likely, as this CDR3 ends without the conserved phenylalanine or tryptophan. The rearrangement joins TRBV5-1 to TRBJ2-7; TRBD1 aligns across 7 bases. The J segment lost 5 bases and the V segment lost 1 base, leaving 0 bases of the junction unmatched. CDR1 is SGHRS and CDR2 is YFSETQ in the germline V gene. The CDR3 loop spans 12 amino acids. CDR3 coding DNA: TGCGCCAGCAGCTTGCAGGGGGACGAGCAGTACATC. Amino acid sequence: CASSLQGDEQYI.

The chain has TRBV6-2 or TRBV6-3 and TRBJ1-2; D gene uncertain. V was clipped by 1 base and J by 5 bases, with 14 bases between them. The CDR3 contains 15 residues. Per germline, CDR1 MNHEY and CDR2 SVGEGT. CDR3 protein: CASSYCFSGLYGYTF. DNA for the CDR3: TGTGCCAGCAGTTACTGTTTTAGTGGCCTTTATGGCTACACCTTC.

The chain combines TRBV4-2 with TRBJ2-1; TRBD1 matches at 9 bases. CDR1 LGHNA and CDR2 YNFKEQ come from the germline V gene. The junction had 5 bases not matched to a gene; V was cut back by 0 bases and J by 5 bases. The CDR3 is 16 residues long. CDR3 in amino acids: CASSQDRGQGNNEQFF. Here the CDR3 DNA reads TGTGCCAGCAGCCAAGATCGGGGACAGGGAAACAATGAGCAGTTCTTC.

This clonotype turned up a few times. This chain uses TRBV4-3 with TRBJ2-7; the D gene is possibly TRBD1 (5 bases). Germline values: CDR1 LGHNA, CDR2 YSLEER. V was shortened by 3 bases and J by 3 bases, with 12 bases between the two germline ends. The CDR3 spans 14 residues. This CDR3 is CASSHDSSRYEQYF. The CDR3 bases are TGCGCCAGCAGCCATGACAGTTCCCGCTACGAGCAGTACTTC.

This sequence joins TRBV20-1 and TRBJ2-7; D may be TRBD2 (5 bases). V was cut by 5 bases and J by 0 bases, with 14 bases left in between. The V gene's germline CDR1 is DFQATT and CDR2 SNEGSKA (reference sequence). This CDR3 has 14 residues. The CDR3 spells CSAVLTGCSYEQYF. The CDR3 DNA reads as TGCAGTGCTGTTCTTACGGGATGCTCCTACGAGCAGTACTTC.

The rearrangement joins TRBV4-3 to TRBJ2-4; 10 bases match TRBD1. The CDR3 has 15 residues. Looked up from germline, CDR1 is LGHNA and CDR2 is YSLEER. Trimming took 4 bases from V and 7 from J; bases not matched to a gene: 7. The CDR3 sequence is CASSPKPGQGNIQYF. In nucleotides, the CDR3 is TGCGCCAGCAGCCCGAAACCGGGACAGGGGAACATTCAGTACTTC.

V usage is TRBV15 and J usage is TRBJ2-3, with a possible D match to TRBD2 (5 bases). Germline CDR1 reads LNHNV; CDR2 reads YYDKDF (reference sequence). The CDR3 is 16 residues long. The V end was cut by 1 base, the J end by 5 bases, with 16 bases between. CDR3 nucleotides: TGTGCCACCAGCAGAGTCTTTGCGGGCCCGGTAGATACGCAGTATTTT. Encoded protein: CATSRVFAGPVDTQYF.

This chain uses TRBV20-1 with TRBJ2-1; D might be TRBD1 or TRBD2, each matching 5 bases. CDR3 length: 11 amino acids. CDR1 is DFQATT, CDR2 SNEGSKA, per germline (reference sequence). V gave up 5 bases and J gave up 10 bases, with 12 bases separating them. The CDR3 coding sequence is TGCAGTGCTGATGGGGACGTCGAGCAGTTCTTC. It codes for CSADGDVEQFF.

The genes are TRBV4-1 and TRBJ2-5; 9 nucleotides line up with TRBD2. CDR3 size: 16 residues. Germline lookup yields CDR1 MGHRA and CDR2 YSYEKL. Losses at the gene ends were 4 bases for V and 0 bases for J; bases not matched to a gene: 6. In nucleotides, the CDR3 is TGCGCCAGCAGCCTTCGACTAGCGGCCAACCAAGAGACCCAGTACTTC. Its protein product is CASSLRLAANQETQYF.

V usage is TRBV5-1 and J usage is TRBJ2-1; TRBD1 matches 9 bases. CDR1 is SGHRS, CDR2 YFSETQ, per germline. V was clipped by 6 bases and J by 3 bases; unmatched bases: 10. CDR3 length: 16 residues. The CDR3 bases are TGCGCCAGCACCAACCTCGAGGGACAGGGCTACAATGAGCAGTTCTTC. Amino acids: CASTNLEGQGYNEQFF.

The chain recombines TRBV15 with TRBJ1-4; TRBD1 is a possible D gene (6 bases). Trimming removed 0 bases from V and 8 bases from J, with 10 bases in between. CDR3 length equals 14 residues. The germline gives CDR1 LNHNV, CDR2 YYDKDF (reference sequence). CDR3 loop: CATSREGGGEKLFF. The CDR3 coding sequence is TGTGCCACCAGCAGAGAAGGGGGGGGCGAAAAACTGTTTTTT.

CDR3 nucleotides: TGCAGTGCTAGAGATTTACGGGCCCCCCAGGGCCAAGAGACCCAGTACTTC. It specifies CSARDLRAPQGQETQYF. The chain couples TRBV20-1 to TRBJ2-5, with D perhaps TRBD1 (5 bases). Germline assignment: CDR1 DFQATT and CDR2 SNEGSKA (reference sequence). The CDR3 is 17 amino acids. V shed 0 bases and J shed 1 base, with 18 bases lying between them.

V and J are TRBV5-6 and TRBJ1-6; 8 bases match TRBD1. Trimming took 2 bases from V and 9 from J; bases not matched to a gene: 4. The CDR3 is 14 residues long. The V gene's germline CDR1 is SGHDT and CDR2 YYEEEE. Here the CDR3 reads CASSFGQGGSPLHF. The DNA of the CDR3 is TGTGCCAGCAGCTTCGGACAGGGTGGTTCACCCCTCCACTTT.

The V gene is TRBV7-4, the J gene TRBJ1-5; D is unresolved. The V gene's germline CDR1 is SGHVT and CDR2 SQSDAQ. The CDR3 covers 16 residues. V shed 4 bases and J shed 3 bases, with 16 bases lying between them. The CDR3 spells CASSCRGHLPNQPQHF. The CDR3 DNA sequence: TGTGCCAGCAGCTGCCGAGGGCATCTACCCAATCAGCCCCAGCATTTT.

This rearrangement joins TRBV6-6 to TRBJ2-7; 10 positions agree with TRBD1. Germline trimming cut 7 bases from V and 3 bases from J; bases unmatched to any gene: 9. The CDR3 totals 15 residues. Looked up from germline, CDR1 is MNHNY and CDR2 is SVGAGI (reference sequence). In DNA, the CDR3 is TGTGCCAGCACCAAGGGGACAGGGGCCAACTACGAGCAGTACTTC. The encoded protein is CASTKGTGANYEQYF.

This clonotype appeared a few times. The chain carries TRBV9 and TRBJ2-3; D is ambiguous. Germline loops: CDR1 SGDLS, CDR2 YYNGEE. V lost 4 bases and J 4 bases, leaving 10 bases between the germline ends. The CDR3 is made up of 13 amino acids. Written as DNA, the CDR3 is TGTGCCAGCAGCCCATCTTTTGCAGATACGCAGTATTTT. This sequence encodes CASSPSFADTQYF.

This clonotype was recorded once. This chain joins TRBV5-1 and TRBJ1-2; no definite D call. The CDR3 length is 13 residues. From germline, CDR1 is SGHRS and CDR2 YFSETQ. V lost 5 bases, J lost 8 bases, and 16 bases lay in between. CDR3 sequence reads: CASSENPNRGYTF. CDR3 coding DNA: TGCGCCAGCAGTGAGAACCCCAATAGAGGCTACACCTTC.

The chain has TRBV7-2 and TRBJ2-7; D ambiguous. The CDR3 covers 16 residues. Per the germline V gene, CDR1 is SGHTA and CDR2 is FQGNSA. V gave up 1 base and J gave up 0 bases, with 13 bases separating them. CDR3 sequence: CASSLGAATSSYEQYF. The CDR3, as DNA: TGTGCCAGCAGCTTAGGTGCGGCAACCAGCTCCTACGAGCAGTACTTC.

The rearrangement links TRBV28 to TRBJ2-7, with a weak D call TRBD2 (6 bases). Germline lookup yields CDR1 MDHEN and CDR2 SYDVKM. The CDR3 loop spans 14 amino acids. Deletions cut 6 bases from V and 4 bases from J, with 16 bases between. CDR3 DNA: TGTGCCAGCAGCCCATACGGTAGCGGATACGAGCAGTACTTC. This codes for CASSPYGSGYEQYF.

V and J are TRBV3-1 and TRBJ2-1, with 7 bases aligning to TRBD1. Germline V gene lookup returns CDR1 LGHDT and CDR2 YNNKEL (reference sequence). There are 17 residues in the CDR3. With 0 bases clipped from V and 6 bases from J, the junction kept 11 bases outside the gene matches. The CDR3 DNA reads TGTGCCAGCAGCCAAGATCTTAGTCGGGACAGTCGCAATGAGCAGTTCTTC. It yields the protein CASSQDLSRDSRNEQFF.

The chain links TRBV9 to TRBJ1-2; 9 bases match TRBD1. V shed 0 bases, J shed 4 bases, and the junction held 7 bases outside the gene matches. The germline CDR1 and CDR2 sequences are SGDLS and YYNGEE. The CDR3 sequence is 16 residues long. The CDR3 DNA reads as TGTGCCAGCAGCGTAGACGCCGGGACAGGGCGCTATGGCTACACCTTC. It yields the protein CASSVDAGTGRYGYTF.

The chain joins TRBV20-1 to TRBJ1-1; D is uncertain. The CDR3 runs to 16 residues. CDR1 and CDR2 from the germline V gene are DFQATT and SNEGSKA (reference sequence). V lost 1 base, J lost 0 bases, and 15 bases lay in between. The CDR3 loop reads CSARGRRALMNTEAFF. CDR3 DNA: TGCAGTGCTAGAGGAAGGCGGGCCCTTATGAACACTGAAGCTTTCTTT.

As for this clonotype: With a much larger clone just one base away, this may be a read error. The chain uses TRBV7-2 and TRBJ2-5; D possibly uses TRBD1 or TRBD2 (5 bases each). The DNA matches TRBJ2-1 better at its end, which makes the J call doubtful. From germline, CDR1 is SGHTA and CDR2 FQGNSA. CDR3 length: 15 residues. CDR3 bases: TGTGCCAGCAGCTTAGTTGGGACGCCCCAAGAGACCCAGTTCTTC. Amino acids: CASSLVGTPQETQFF.